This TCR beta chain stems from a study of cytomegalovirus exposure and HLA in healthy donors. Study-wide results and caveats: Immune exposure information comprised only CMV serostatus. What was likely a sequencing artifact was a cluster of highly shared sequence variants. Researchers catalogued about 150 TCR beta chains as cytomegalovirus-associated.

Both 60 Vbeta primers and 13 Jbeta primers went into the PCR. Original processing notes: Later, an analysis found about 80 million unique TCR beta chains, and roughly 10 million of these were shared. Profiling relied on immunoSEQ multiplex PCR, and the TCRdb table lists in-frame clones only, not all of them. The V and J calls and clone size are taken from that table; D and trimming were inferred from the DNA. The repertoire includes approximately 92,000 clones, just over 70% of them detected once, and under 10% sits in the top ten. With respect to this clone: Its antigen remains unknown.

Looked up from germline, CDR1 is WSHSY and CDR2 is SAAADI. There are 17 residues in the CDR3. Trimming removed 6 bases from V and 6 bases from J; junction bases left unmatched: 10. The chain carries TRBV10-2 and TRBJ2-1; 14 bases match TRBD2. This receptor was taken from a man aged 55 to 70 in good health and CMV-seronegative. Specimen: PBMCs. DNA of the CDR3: TGCGCCAGCAGCGACGGGACTAGCGGGAGAGTGGTCAATGAGCAGTTCTTC. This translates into CASSDGTSGRVVNEQFF.